This TCR beta chain was found in a study of patients and donors after allogeneic stem cell transplantation. This clonotype was seen a handful of times. Each CDR3 protein is one row after TCRdb ran MiXCR on the RT-PCR reads. In the table there are about 960,000 distinct CDR3 sequences, under 20% of which are singletons. This sequence was found in a human donor who was either an allogeneic HSCT recipient or a stem cell or donor lymphocyte infusion donor (not recorded which). It is not recorded whose cells these are; they may come from a transplant donor. Sequencing was done on a sample of blood, either unsorted or a sorted T cell fraction (not recorded which).

The CDR3: CASSIGPVGYTF. CDR3 DNA: TGTGCCAGCAGTATCGGACCGGTTGGCTACACCTTC. This rearrangement joins TRBV6-2 or TRBV6-3 to TRBJ1-2; D unresolved. Per germline, CDR1 MNHEY and CDR2 SVGEGT. The germline V and J ends were trimmed by 5 bases and 7 bases, with 11 bases remaining between them. The CDR3 sequence is 12 residues long.